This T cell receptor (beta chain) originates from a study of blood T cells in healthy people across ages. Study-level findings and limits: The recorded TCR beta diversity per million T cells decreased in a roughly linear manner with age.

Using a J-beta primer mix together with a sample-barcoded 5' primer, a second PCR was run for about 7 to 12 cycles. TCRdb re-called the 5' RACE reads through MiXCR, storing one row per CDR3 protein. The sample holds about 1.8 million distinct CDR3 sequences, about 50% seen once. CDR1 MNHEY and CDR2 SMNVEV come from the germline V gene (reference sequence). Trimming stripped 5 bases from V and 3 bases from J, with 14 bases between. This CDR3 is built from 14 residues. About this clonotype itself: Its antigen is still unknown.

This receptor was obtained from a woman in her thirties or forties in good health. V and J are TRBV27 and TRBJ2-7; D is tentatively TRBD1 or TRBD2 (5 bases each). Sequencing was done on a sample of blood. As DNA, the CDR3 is TGTGCCAGCAGTACGGGGACGGAGGACTACGAGCAGTACTTC. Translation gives CASSTGTEDYEQYF.